The rows below give T cell receptor beta chains drawn from one sample of a study of PD-L1 blockade in urothelial cancer. Measured with immunoSEQ multiplex PCR; TCRdb has only the in-frame clones, and not every one. This sample yields 35,000 or so clones, of which 84% are seen a single time; approximately 14% belongs to the top ten. This sample comprised PBMCs, obtained around atezolizumab (anti-PD-L1) treatment. The source of these receptors is a man in his 60s with urothelial cancer. CDR3s include the opening cysteine and the closing phenylalanine or tryptophan. The D gene is left open where the match is weak. Some rows have no size entry. The others give once, few or many, or a class for an expanded clone.

j_call,d_call,v_call,clone_size,cdr3_aa,cdr3_nt
TRBJ2-1,.,TRBV5-4,.,CASSLAAGRQLSNEQFF,TGTGCCAGCAGCTTGGCGGCGGGGCGGCAGCTTAGCAATGAGCAGTTCTTC
TRBJ2-3,TRBD2,TRBV7-3,.,CASSQRLAGGARDTQYF,TGTGCCAGCAGCCAGAGACTAGCGGGAGGGGCGAGGGATACGCAGTATTTT
TRBJ2-6,TRBD2,TRBV19,.,CASSGVGGANVLTF,TGTGCCAGCAGCGGGGTGGGGGGGGCCAACGTCCTGACTTTC
TRBJ1-3,TRBD1,TRBV5-5,.,CASSSSPRTGSGNTIYF,TGTGCCAGCAGCTCCTCACCAAGGACAGGCTCTGGAAACACCATATATTTT
TRBJ2-2,TRBD2,TRBV7-8,.,CASSSHGLALARGSGELFF,TGTGCCAGCAGCTCCCACGGACTAGCACTCGCGAGGGGCTCCGGGGAGCTGTTTTTT
TRBJ2-2,TRBD1,TRBV7-9,.,CASSLANRGTGELFF,TGTGCCAGCAGCTTAGCGAACAGGGGAACCGGGGAGCTGTTTTTT
TRBJ2-5,TRBD1,TRBV9,.,CASSVRQGRGETQYF,TGTGCCAGCAGCGTTAGACAGGGAAGGGGAGAGACCCAGTACTTC
TRBJ2-5,.,TRBV7-9,.,CASSSAYGVETQYF,TGTGCCAGCAGCTCTGCTTACGGGGTAGAGACCCAGTACTTC
TRBJ2-7,TRBD1,TRBV4-1,.,CASSQISDRDGSYEQYF,TGCGCCAGCAGCCAAATTTCTGACAGGGACGGCTCCTACGAGCAGTACTTC
TRBJ2-3,TRBD2,TRBV5-1,.,CASSSGTSGRPDTQYF,TGCGCCAGCAGCTCGGGGACTAGCGGGAGGCCAGATACGCAGTATTTT
TRBJ2-1,TRBD2,TRBV15,.,CATSRDRLAGGPFF,TGTGCCACCAGCAGAGATCGCCTAGCGGGAGGGCCCTTCTTC
TRBJ1-1,.,TRBV30,.,CAWSVKVRAGEAFF,TGTGCCTGGAGTGTAAAGGTTAGGGCAGGGGAAGCTTTCTTT
TRBJ1-5,TRBD1,TRBV28,.,CASRGQGVQPQHF,TGTGCCAGCAGAGGACAGGGGGTGCAGCCCCAGCATTTT
TRBJ2-7,TRBD2,TRBV9,.,CASSLGVAGVGYF,TGTGCCAGCAGCCTTGGAGTAGCGGGAGTTGGGTACTTC
TRBJ2-1,.,TRBV18,.,CASSPSFGTGNEQFF,TGTGCCAGCTCACCGAGCTTTGGAACAGGGAATGAGCAGTTCTTC
TRBJ2-3,.,TRBV15,once,CATSSPWGLGTDTQYF,TGTGCCACCAGCAGCCCCTGGGGACTCGGCACAGATACGCAGTATTTT
TRBJ2-7,TRBD1,TRBV5-4,.,CASSSRDRGSEQYF,TGTGCCAGCAGCTCCCGGGACAGGGGATCCGAGCAGTACTTC
TRBJ2-5,.,TRBV10-3,.,CATYRDTEETQYF,TGTGCCACCTACCGGGACACCGAAGAGACCCAGTACTTC
TRBJ2-4,.,TRBV2,.,CASSEEGGQSNIQYF,TGTGCCAGCAGTGAAGAAGGTGGGCAGAGTAACATTCAGTACTTC
TRBJ1-6,TRBD1,TRBV7-2,.,CASSLNMGQGRSPLHF,TGTGCCAGCAGCTTAAACATGGGACAGGGGAGATCACCCCTCCACTTT
TRBJ2-7,TRBD2,TRBV6-1,.,CASSDTWRSGSSYEQYF,TGTGCCAGCAGTGACACCTGGCGGAGCGGGAGCTCCTACGAGCAGTACTTC
TRBJ1-1,.,TRBV7-2,.,CASSSEARGTEAFF,TGTGCCAGCAGCTCCGAGGCTAGGGGCACTGAAGCTTTCTTT